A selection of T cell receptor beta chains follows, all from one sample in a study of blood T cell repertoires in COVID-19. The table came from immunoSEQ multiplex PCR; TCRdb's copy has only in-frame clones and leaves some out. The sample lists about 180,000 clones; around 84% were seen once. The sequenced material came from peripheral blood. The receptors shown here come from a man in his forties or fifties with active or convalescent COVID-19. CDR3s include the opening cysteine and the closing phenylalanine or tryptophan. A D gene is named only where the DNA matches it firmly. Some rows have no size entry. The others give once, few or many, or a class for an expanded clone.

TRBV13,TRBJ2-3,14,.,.,TGTGCCAGCAGCCCCCCCGGGATGTCAGATACGCAGTATTTT,CASSPPGMSDTQYF
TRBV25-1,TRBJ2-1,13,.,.,TGTGCCAGCAGTGAAGCGGGGACGTGGGAGCAGTTCTTC,CASSEAGTWEQFF
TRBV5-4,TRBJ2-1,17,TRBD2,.,TGTGCCAGCAGTTCCACAGGGGGACTAGCGGGAGGGAATGAGCAGTTCTTC,CASSSTGGLAGGNEQFF
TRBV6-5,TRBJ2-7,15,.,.,TGTGCCAGCACCGTATCTAGCGACCCCACCTACGAGCAGTACTTC,CASTVSSDPTYEQYF
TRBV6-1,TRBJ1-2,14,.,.,TGTGCCAGCAGTGAAGTCCAGGCTATCTATGGCTACACCTTC,CASSEVQAIYGYTF
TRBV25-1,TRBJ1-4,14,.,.,TGTGCCAGCAGTGAAGCAGGGTTTCGTGAAAAACTGTTTTTT,CASSEAGFREKLFF
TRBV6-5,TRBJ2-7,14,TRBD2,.,TGTGCCAGCGCTAGGCTAGCGGGAACGGGGGAGCAGTACTTC,CASARLAGTGEQYF
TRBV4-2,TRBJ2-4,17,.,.,TGTGCCAGCAGCCAGGCCGGGGGGACTACCGGAGGGGGCATTCAGTACTTC,CASSQAGGTTGGGIQYF
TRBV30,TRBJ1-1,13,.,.,TGTGCCTGGACCCCCCAGGGTTTCACTGAAGCTTTCTTT,CAWTPQGFTEAFF
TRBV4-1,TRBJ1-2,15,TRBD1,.,TGCGCCAGCAGCCAACCCGTGGACAGGGCCTATGGCTACACCTTC,CASSQPVDRAYGYTF
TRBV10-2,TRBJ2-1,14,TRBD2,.,TGCGCCACCTACCCTGCGGGAGGGAAGAATGAGCAGTTCTTC,CATYPAGGKNEQFF
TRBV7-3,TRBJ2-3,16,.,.,TGTGCCAGCAGCCCACTATTAGGAGGGTCCACAGATACGCAGTATTTT,CASSPLLGGSTDTQYF
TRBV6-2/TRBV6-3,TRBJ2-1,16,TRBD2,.,TGTGCCAGCAGTTCAGGCGGGAGTGGGTTACGGGATGAGCAGTTCTTC,CASSSGGSGLRDEQFF
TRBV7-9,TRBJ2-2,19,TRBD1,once,TGTGCCAGCAGCCGGCGGGGTGCGCGGGACAGGGGAGACACCGGGGAGCTGTTTTTT,CASSRRGARDRGDTGELFF